The clone carrying this T cell receptor beta chain was seen only once. The CDR3 runs to 16 residues. V dropped 1 base and J dropped 3; count of bases not matched to a gene: 3. Germline V gene data show CDR1 as ENHRY and CDR2 as SYGVKD. Assay: immunoSEQ multiplex PCR; the TCRdb copy retains only in-frame clones and omits some. The sample comprises 98,000 or so clones, more than 85% of which are singletons, and around 2.6% rests with the top ten. The data stem from a study of OX40 agonist ivuxolimab in advanced cancers. The sample here was CD4+ or CD8+ T cells sorted from blood, taken in a trial of the OX40 agonist ivuxolimab. J is TRBJ2-1 and V is TRBV10-3, with 10 nucleotides matching TRBD2. The clonotype comes from an adult with an advanced solid tumor such as melanoma, head and neck, liver or kidney cancer. The CDR3 sequence is CAISEFSSGGYNEQFF. CDR3 sequence (DNA): TGTGCCATCAGTGAGTTCTCTAGCGGGGGCTACAATGAGCAGTTCTTC.